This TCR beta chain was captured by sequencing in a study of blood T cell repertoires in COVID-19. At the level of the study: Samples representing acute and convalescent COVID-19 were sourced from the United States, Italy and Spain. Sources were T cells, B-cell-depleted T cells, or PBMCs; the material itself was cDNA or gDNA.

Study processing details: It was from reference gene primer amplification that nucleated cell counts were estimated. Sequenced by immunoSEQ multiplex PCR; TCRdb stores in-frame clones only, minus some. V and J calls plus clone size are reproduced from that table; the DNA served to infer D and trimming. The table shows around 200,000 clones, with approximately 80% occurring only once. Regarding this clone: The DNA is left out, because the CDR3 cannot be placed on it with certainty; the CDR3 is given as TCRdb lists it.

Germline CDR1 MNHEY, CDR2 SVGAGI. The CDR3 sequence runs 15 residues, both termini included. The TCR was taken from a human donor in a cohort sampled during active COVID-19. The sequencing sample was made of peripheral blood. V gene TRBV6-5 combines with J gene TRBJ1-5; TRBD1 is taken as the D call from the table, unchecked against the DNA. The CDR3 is CASSSSTGGGQPQHF.